These T cell receptor beta chains were read from a single sample in a study of T cells in Graves' hyperthyroidism and ophthalmopathy. MiXCR was run by TCRdb on the multiplex PCR reads, yielding one entry per CDR3 protein. The sample records about half a million distinct CDR3 sequences, about 20% being singletons. Sequencing used blood. Receptors originate from a middle-aged man with Graves' ophthalmopathy. Both conserved end residues are part of each CDR3.

cdr3_aa: CSALTGNSNYF; v_call: TRBV20-1; j_call: TRBJ2-5
cdr3_aa: CAISEDSKYNYGYTF; v_call: TRBV10-3; j_call: TRBJ1-2
cdr3_aa: CASTQRTGGVGEYEQYF; v_call: TRBV6-1; j_call: TRBJ2-7
cdr3_aa: CASSYQGPNTEAFF; v_call: TRBV6-5; j_call: TRBJ1-1
cdr3_aa: CASSLAGDNSPLHF; v_call: TRBV11-2; j_call: TRBJ1-6
cdr3_aa: CASSLLGLNEQYF; v_call: TRBV13; j_call: TRBJ2-7
cdr3_aa: CASTRGEDYGYTF; v_call: TRBV2; j_call: TRBJ1-2
cdr3_aa: CASATSTFFGETQYF; v_call: TRBV6-2/TRBV6-3; j_call: TRBJ2-5
cdr3_aa: CASSLIVAGEQFF; v_call: TRBV28; j_call: TRBJ2-1
cdr3_aa: CASSLAGFRTQYF; v_call: TRBV11-2; j_call: TRBJ2-5
cdr3_aa: CASSPRGLRNTEAFF; v_call: TRBV2; j_call: TRBJ1-1
cdr3_aa: CASSIGTGVSGTEAFF; v_call: TRBV11-1; j_call: TRBJ1-1
cdr3_aa: CSAREAGSSYEQYF; v_call: TRBV20-1; j_call: TRBJ2-7
cdr3_aa: CATRTGTANYGYTF; v_call: TRBV27; j_call: TRBJ1-2
cdr3_aa: CAVRIGGFGNTIYF; v_call: TRBV10-3; j_call: TRBJ1-3
cdr3_aa: CASSLTGGTGLNQPQHF; v_call: TRBV27; j_call: TRBJ1-5
cdr3_aa: CSAKNQNLGLGTEAFF; v_call: TRBV20-1; j_call: TRBJ1-1
cdr3_aa: CASSSRESEQFF; v_call: TRBV7-9; j_call: TRBJ2-1
cdr3_aa: CASSGDLAKNIQYF; v_call: TRBV13; j_call: TRBJ2-4
cdr3_aa: CASSRGTGPQYF; v_call: TRBV12-3/TRBV12-4; j_call: TRBJ2-3
cdr3_aa: CASRGGTGIAYEQYF; v_call: TRBV6-1; j_call: TRBJ2-7
cdr3_aa: CASSYGPSSNQPQHF; v_call: TRBV19; j_call: TRBJ1-5
cdr3_aa: CASSPQTGTVNEKLFF; v_call: TRBV9; j_call: TRBJ1-4
cdr3_aa: CASSLTGPETQYF; v_call: TRBV7-7; j_call: TRBJ2-5
cdr3_aa: CASSLVRGLSSYEQYF; v_call: TRBV7-8; j_call: TRBJ2-7
cdr3_aa: CASSLQGRGVGNEQYF; v_call: TRBV7-2; j_call: TRBJ2-7
cdr3_aa: CASSYPGLNTEAFF; v_call: TRBV19; j_call: TRBJ1-1
cdr3_aa: CASSLSPGLTNNEQFF; v_call: TRBV11-1; j_call: TRBJ2-1
cdr3_aa: CASSPGLVGHNEQFF; v_call: TRBV2; j_call: TRBJ2-1
cdr3_aa: CASSSTSGSWGAMGANVLTF; v_call: TRBV6-2/TRBV6-3; j_call: TRBJ2-6
cdr3_aa: CASTRRDGLYGYTF; v_call: TRBV6-1; j_call: TRBJ1-2
cdr3_aa: CASSLSGGSGYTF; v_call: TRBV28; j_call: TRBJ1-2
cdr3_aa: CASTANLETQYF; v_call: TRBV28; j_call: TRBJ2-5
cdr3_aa: CSARDTPLAGSYEQYF; v_call: TRBV20-1; j_call: TRBJ2-7
cdr3_aa: CASSRRASGSGELFF; v_call: TRBV7-9; j_call: TRBJ2-2
cdr3_aa: CASSQGGRRGEQYF; v_call: TRBV3-1; j_call: TRBJ2-7
cdr3_aa: CASSLSVGSGANVLTF; v_call: TRBV7-3; j_call: TRBJ2-6
cdr3_aa: CASSEFRQANTEAFF; v_call: TRBV2; j_call: TRBJ1-1
cdr3_aa: CSARAYSTGTSGRASYNEQFF; v_call: TRBV20-1; j_call: TRBJ2-1
cdr3_aa: CASSFWAGYGYTF; v_call: TRBV11-2; j_call: TRBJ1-2
cdr3_aa: CAISGGREETQYF; v_call: TRBV10-3; j_call: TRBJ2-5
cdr3_aa: CASSVSPGGQGADGYTF; v_call: TRBV9; j_call: TRBJ1-2
cdr3_aa: CASSLVSREAFF; v_call: TRBV28; j_call: TRBJ1-1
cdr3_aa: CSAGPGGSTDTQYF; v_call: TRBV20-1; j_call: TRBJ2-3
cdr3_aa: CASSPRLLGSGDSYSYEQYF; v_call: TRBV4-1; j_call: TRBJ2-7
cdr3_aa: CSCGGGGSPLHF; v_call: TRBV20-1; j_call: TRBJ1-6
cdr3_aa: CASSLPGQGMTNGKLFF; v_call: TRBV3-2; j_call: TRBJ1-4